Below are 12 T cell receptor beta chains sequenced from a single sample in a study of T cells in localized non-small cell lung cancer. Profiled with immunoSEQ multiplex PCR; TCRdb holds only in-frame clones, not every one. The sample lists about 77,000 clones, about 88% occurring once. The source was peripheral blood, collected before any cancer treatment. The receptors were sampled from a woman aged 40-69 years with stage I squamous cell lung carcinoma.

This chain links TRBV25-1 with TRBJ2-7; 12 bases are shared with TRBD2. The junction had 16 bases not matched to a gene; V was cut back by 8 bases and J by 2 bases. Germline V gene lookup returns CDR1 MGHDK and CDR2 SYGVNS. CDR3 length: 18 residues. The CDR3 is CASDLHVRLAGDPYEQYF. CDR3 in DNA: TGTGCCAGCGACCTTCACGTTCGACTAGCGGGGGACCCCTACGAGCAGTACTTC.

The gene calls are TRBV19 and TRBJ1-5; a weak D match, TRBD1 (6 bases). CDR1 and CDR2 from the germline V gene are LNHDA and SQIVND (reference sequence). The V end lost 6 bases, the J end lost 6 bases, and 15 bases lay between the germline ends. The CDR3 sequence is 14 residues long. The CDR3 DNA reads as TGTGCCAGTAGCCGATCGGGGGGGGCTCAGCCCCAGCATTTT. It yields the protein CASSRSGGAQPQHF. The entire variable domain, with the rest obtained from reference TRBV19 and TRBJ1-5, is as follows: DGGITQSPKYLFRKEGQNVTLSCEQNLNHDAMYWYRQDPGQGLRLIYYSQIVNDFQKGDIAEGYSVSREKKESFPLTVTSAQKNPTAFYLCASSRSGGAQPQHFGDGTRLSIL.

Here the CDR3 reads CASSPTGTRANVLTF. In nucleotides, the CDR3 is TGTGCCAGCAGCCCTACAGGGACGAGAGCCAACGTCCTGACTTTC. The gene calls are TRBV7-9 and TRBJ2-6; weak D call: TRBD1 (6 bases). With 5 bases removed from V and 7 bases from J, the gap between germline ends came to 15 bases. Germline assignment: CDR1 SEHNR and CDR2 FQNEAQ (reference sequence). The CDR3 extends over 15 amino acids.

The chain has TRBV6-1 and TRBJ2-3, with a weak D call TRBD2 (7 bases). The CDR3 has 14 residues. V lost 6 bases, J lost 5 bases, and 15 bases lay in between. Germline V CDR1 and CDR2: MNHNS, SASEGT. CDR3 in amino acids: CASRRGPWEDTQYF. The CDR3 nucleotides read TGTGCCAGCAGGCGGGGGCCCTGGGAAGATACGCAGTATTTT.

The chain has TRBV5-6 and TRBJ1-1; D uncertain. CDR1 is SGHDT, CDR2 YYEEEE, per germline. The CDR3 runs 13 residues. Between the trimmed V and J ends, which lost 1 base and 5 bases, there was a span of 9 bases. CDR3 residues: CASSLRGRTEAFF. For the CDR3, the DNA is TGTGCCAGCAGCTTGAGAGGTAGGACTGAAGCTTTCTTT.

CDR3 amino acids: CASSEAQLTGANVLTF. The CDR3 nucleotides are TGTGCCAGCAGTGAAGCGCAGCTGACTGGGGCCAACGTCCTGACTTTC. The genes are TRBV2 and TRBJ2-6; D uncertain. CDR1 and CDR2 from the germline V gene are SNHLY and FYNNEI. The CDR3 runs 16 residues. V gave up 0 bases and J gave up 2 bases, with 8 bases separating them.

The chain joins TRBV6-5 to TRBJ2-7; D possibly corresponds to TRBD2 (5 bases). The germline CDR1 and CDR2 sequences are MNHEY and SVGAGI. V lost 0 bases and J 4 bases, leaving 13 bases between the germline ends. The CDR3 runs to 15 residues. The CDR3 reads CASSYSRTGVYEQYF. The CDR3 bases are TGTGCCAGCAGTTACTCGCGGACTGGAGTTTACGAGCAGTACTTC.

This chain uses TRBV19 with TRBJ1-1; D gene unclear. The CDR3 runs 13 residues. Looked up from germline, CDR1 is LNHDA and CDR2 is SQIVND (reference sequence). Trimming shortened V by 3 bases and J by 5 bases, and 10 bases separated the two germline ends. CDR3 coding DNA: TGTGCCAGTAGTATCGGGGAAAGGACTGAAGCTTTCTTT. Encoded protein: CASSIGERTEAFF.

The chain is built from TRBV11-2 and TRBJ1-1; D may be TRBD1 (6 bases). The CDR3 is made up of 15 amino acids. Trimming removed 5 bases at V and 1 base at J, with 14 bases between. Germline V gives CDR1 SGHAT, CDR2 FQNNGV. Here the CDR3 DNA reads TGTGCCAGCAGCCCCCCTCAGGGGTCGAACACTGAAGCTTTCTTT. This codes for CASSPPQGSNTEAFF. The variable domain in full, completed from reference TRBV11-2 and TRBJ1-1, reads EAGVAQSPRYKIIEKRQSVAFWCNPISGHATLYWYQQILGQGPKLLIQFQNNGVVDDSQLPKDRFSAERLKGVDSTLKIQPAKLEDSAVYLCASSPPQGSNTEAFFGQGTRLTVV.

The rearrangement uses TRBV5-1 and TRBJ1-1; D uncertain. CDR1 SGHRS and CDR2 YFSETQ come from the germline V gene. V was trimmed by 4 bases and J by 1 base, leaving 8 bases between them. The CDR3 runs to 13 residues. CDR3 coding DNA: TGCGCCAGCAGCCCAAGTGGGAACACTGAAGCTTTCTTT. It is translated as CASSPSGNTEAFF.

The rearrangement joins TRBV28 to TRBJ1-2; no definite D call. CDR3 length: 13 residues. Deletions cut 6 bases from V and 8 bases from J, with 16 bases between. CDR1 MDHEN and CDR2 SYDVKM come from the germline V gene. Here the CDR3 reads CASSSSLSGGYTF. CDR3 DNA: TGTGCCAGCAGCTCCTCACTGTCGGGGGGCTACACCTTC.

The chain has TRBV7-6 and TRBJ1-1; maybe TRBD1 (5 bases). Germline loops: CDR1 SGHVS, CDR2 FNYEAQ. With 1 base removed from V and 4 bases from J, the gap between germline ends came to 7 bases. This CDR3 has 13 amino acids. The CDR3 loop is CASSLGQFTEAFF. The DNA for the CDR3 is TGTGCCAGCAGCTTAGGACAGTTCACTGAAGCTTTCTTT.